This TCR beta chain comes out of a study of blood T cell repertoires in COVID-19. Study at large: COVID-19 samples, acute and convalescent, were from the United States, Italy and Spain. PBMCs, B-cell-depleted T cells, or T cells were the source of the cDNA or gDNA that made up the material.

Per the germline V gene, CDR1 is MNHEY and CDR2 is SMNVEV (reference sequence). V lost 0 bases, J lost 5 bases, and 15 bases lay in between. CDR3 size: 16 residues. Generated by immunoSEQ multiplex PCR, the TCRdb table keeps only in-frame clones and is missing some. The sample contains about 260,000 clones, about 90% of which appear only once. This clone was seen a handful of times. Living in 25 or so US areas, the participants were between 18 and 89 years of age. Grouping used clinical history reported by participants in a survey and questionnaire. This chain uses TRBV27 with TRBJ2-3; a weak D match, TRBD2 (5 bases). Sample: PBMCs or T cells enriched from blood (not recorded which). The TCR sequence derives from a young woman with acute COVID-19. The chain's CDR3 is CASSLSLASMRDTQYF. The CDR3 DNA sequence: TGTGCCAGCAGTTTATCTCTAGCCTCCATGCGAGATACGCAGTATTTT.